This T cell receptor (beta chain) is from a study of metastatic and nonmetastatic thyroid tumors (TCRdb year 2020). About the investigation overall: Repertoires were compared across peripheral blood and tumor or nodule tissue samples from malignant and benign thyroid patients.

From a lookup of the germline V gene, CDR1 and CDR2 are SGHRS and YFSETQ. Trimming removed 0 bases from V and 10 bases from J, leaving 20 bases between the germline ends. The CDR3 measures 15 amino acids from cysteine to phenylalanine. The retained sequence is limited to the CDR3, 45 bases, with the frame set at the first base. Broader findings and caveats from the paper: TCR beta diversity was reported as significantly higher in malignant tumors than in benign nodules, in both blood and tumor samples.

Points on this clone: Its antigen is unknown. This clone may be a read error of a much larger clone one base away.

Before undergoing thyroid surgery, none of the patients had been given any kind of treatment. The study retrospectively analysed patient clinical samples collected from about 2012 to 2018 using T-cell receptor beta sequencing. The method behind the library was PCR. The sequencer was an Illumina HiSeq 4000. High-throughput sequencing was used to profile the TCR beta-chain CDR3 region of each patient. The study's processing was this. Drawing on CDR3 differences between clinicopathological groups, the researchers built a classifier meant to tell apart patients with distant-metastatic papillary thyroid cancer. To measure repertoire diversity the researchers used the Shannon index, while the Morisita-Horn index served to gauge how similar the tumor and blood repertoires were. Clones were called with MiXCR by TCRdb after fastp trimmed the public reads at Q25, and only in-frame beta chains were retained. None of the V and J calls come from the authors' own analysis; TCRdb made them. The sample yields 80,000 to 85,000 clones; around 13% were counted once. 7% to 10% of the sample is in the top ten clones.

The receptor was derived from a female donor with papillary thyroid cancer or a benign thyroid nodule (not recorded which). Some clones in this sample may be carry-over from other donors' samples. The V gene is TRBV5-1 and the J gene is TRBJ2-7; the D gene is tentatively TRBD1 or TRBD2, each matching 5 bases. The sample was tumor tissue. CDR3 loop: CASSLVRDAQDTQYF. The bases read TGCGCCAGCAGCTTGGTTCGGGACGCACAAGATACCCAGTACTTC.